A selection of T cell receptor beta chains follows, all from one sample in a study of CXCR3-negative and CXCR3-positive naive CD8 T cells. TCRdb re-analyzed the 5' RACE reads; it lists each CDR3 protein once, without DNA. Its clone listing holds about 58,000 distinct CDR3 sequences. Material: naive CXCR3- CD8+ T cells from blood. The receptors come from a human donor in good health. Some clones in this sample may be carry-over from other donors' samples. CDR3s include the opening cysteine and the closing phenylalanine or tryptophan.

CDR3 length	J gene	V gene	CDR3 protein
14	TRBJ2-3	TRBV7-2	CASPAGTVTDTQYF
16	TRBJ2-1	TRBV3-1	CASSQGLAGDSNEQFF
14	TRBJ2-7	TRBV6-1	CASSDQDGSYEQYF
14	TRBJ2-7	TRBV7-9	CASSYRQGAYEQYF
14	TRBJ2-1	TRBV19	CASSLPSLPDEQFF
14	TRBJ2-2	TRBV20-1	CSARSRRTTGELFF
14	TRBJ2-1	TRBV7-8	CASRAPRGYNEQFF
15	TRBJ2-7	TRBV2	CASSEQGQGSYEQYF
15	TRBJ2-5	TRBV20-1	CSAISLISPPETQYF
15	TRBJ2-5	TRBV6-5	CASTYSGGAYETQYF
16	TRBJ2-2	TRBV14	CASSQEDRVFTGELFF
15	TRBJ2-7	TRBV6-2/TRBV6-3	CASSPTGTGSYEQYF
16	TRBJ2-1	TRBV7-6	CASSPEGGQGASQQFF
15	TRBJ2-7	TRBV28	CASSDYRGLGYEQYF
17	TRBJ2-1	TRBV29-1	CSVEGRRTSGGDNEQFF
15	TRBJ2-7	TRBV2	CASSEYRGPSYEQYF
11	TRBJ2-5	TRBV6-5	CASTKRETQYF
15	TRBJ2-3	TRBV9	CASSPFGGPSDTQYF
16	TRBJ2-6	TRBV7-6	CASSSRKGSGANVLTF
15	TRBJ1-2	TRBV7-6	CASSPGQGLSYGYTF
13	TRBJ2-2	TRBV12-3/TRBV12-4	CASSLENTGELFF